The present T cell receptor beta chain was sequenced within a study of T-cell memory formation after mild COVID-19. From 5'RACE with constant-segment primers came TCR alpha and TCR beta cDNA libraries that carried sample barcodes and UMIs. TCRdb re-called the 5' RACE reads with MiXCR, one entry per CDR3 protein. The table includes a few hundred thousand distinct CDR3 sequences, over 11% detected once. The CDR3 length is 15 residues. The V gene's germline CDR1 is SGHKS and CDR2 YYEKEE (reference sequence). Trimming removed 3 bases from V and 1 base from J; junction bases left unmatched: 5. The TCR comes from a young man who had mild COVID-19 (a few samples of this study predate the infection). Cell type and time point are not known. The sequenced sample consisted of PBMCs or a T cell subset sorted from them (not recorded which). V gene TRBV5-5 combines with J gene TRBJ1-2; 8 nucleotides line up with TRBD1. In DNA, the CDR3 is TGTGCCAGCAGCTCGACAGGGGCCAATAACTATGGCTACACCTTC. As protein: CASSSTGANNYGYTF.